The clone carrying this T cell receptor (beta chain) has more than one count but fewer than ten. This entry comes from a study of blood T cell repertoires in COVID-19. The CDR3 contains 14 residues. The germline gives CDR1 SGHDT, CDR2 YYEEEE. V lost 4 bases to trimming and J lost 3 bases; unmatched junction nucleotides: 5. Generated by immunoSEQ multiplex PCR, the TCRdb table keeps only in-frame clones and is missing some. The sample has about 200,000 clones; just under 85% are singletons. This chain connects TRBV5-6 to TRBJ2-5, with 8 positions matching TRBD2. This TCR derives from a human donor with acute or convalescent COVID-19. The donor label of this sample is uncertain. The sample comprised peripheral blood. CDR3: CASSRGAGEETQYF. In nucleotides, the CDR3 is TGTGCCAGCAGCCGCGGAGCGGGAGAAGAGACCCAGTACTTC.